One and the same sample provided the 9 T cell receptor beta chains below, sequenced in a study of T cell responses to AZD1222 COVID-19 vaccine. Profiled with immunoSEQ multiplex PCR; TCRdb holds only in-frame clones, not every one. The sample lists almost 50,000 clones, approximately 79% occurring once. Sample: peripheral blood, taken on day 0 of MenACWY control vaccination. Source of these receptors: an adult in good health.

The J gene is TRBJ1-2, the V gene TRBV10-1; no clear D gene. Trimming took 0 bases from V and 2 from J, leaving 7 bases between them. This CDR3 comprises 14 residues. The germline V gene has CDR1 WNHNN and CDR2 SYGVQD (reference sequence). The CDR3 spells CASSESGRNYGYTF. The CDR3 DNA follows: TGCGCCAGCAGTGAGTCCGGCAGGAACTATGGCTACACCTTC.

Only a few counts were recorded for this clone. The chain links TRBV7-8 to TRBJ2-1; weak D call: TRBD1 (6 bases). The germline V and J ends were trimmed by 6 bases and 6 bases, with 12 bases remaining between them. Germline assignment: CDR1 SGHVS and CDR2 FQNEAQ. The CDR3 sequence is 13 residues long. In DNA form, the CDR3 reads TGTGCCAGCAGACCTGAAGGGGGCAATGAGCAGTTCTTC. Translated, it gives CASRPEGGNEQFF.

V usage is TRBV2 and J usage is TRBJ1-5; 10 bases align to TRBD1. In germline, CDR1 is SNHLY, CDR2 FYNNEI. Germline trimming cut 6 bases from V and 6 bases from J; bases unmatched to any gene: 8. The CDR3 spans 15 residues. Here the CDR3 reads CASRADRGPGQPQHF. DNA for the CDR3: TGTGCCAGCAGGGCCGACAGGGGGCCAGGTCAGCCCCAGCATTTT.

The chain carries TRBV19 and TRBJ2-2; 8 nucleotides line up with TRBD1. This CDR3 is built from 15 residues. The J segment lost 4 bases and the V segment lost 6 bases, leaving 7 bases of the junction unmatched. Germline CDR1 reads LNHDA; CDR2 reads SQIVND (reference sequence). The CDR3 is CASREGQAGTGELFF. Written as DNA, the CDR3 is TGTGCCAGTAGGGAGGGACAGGCCGGCACCGGGGAGCTGTTTTTT.

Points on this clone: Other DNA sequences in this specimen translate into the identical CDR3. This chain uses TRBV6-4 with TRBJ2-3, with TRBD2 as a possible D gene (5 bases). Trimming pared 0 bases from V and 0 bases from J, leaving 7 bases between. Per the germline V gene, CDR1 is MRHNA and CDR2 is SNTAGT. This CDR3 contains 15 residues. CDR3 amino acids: CASSDSGGSTDTQYF. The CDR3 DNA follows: TGTGCCAGCAGTGACTCTGGCGGGAGCACAGATACGCAGTATTTT.

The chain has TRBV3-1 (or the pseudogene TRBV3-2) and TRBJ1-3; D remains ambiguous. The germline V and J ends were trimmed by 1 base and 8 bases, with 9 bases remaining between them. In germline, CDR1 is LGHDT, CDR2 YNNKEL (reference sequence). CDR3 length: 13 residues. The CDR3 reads CASSQVSWDTIYF. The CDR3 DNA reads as TGTGCCAGCAGCCAAGTGTCCTGGGACACCATATATTTT.

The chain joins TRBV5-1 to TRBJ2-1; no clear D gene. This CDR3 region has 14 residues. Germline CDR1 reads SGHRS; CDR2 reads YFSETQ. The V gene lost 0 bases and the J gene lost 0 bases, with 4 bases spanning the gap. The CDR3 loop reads CASSLGASYNEQFF. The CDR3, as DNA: TGCGCCAGCAGCTTGGGAGCCTCCTACAATGAGCAGTTCTTC.

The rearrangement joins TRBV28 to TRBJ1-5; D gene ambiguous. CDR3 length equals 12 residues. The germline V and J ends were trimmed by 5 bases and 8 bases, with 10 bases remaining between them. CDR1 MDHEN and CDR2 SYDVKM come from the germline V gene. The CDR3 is CASSEQKEPQHF. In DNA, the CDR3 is TGTGCCAGCAGTGAACAGAAAGAGCCCCAGCATTTT.

The CDR3 nucleotides read TGTGCCAGCAGCGTAGGGGACCTTAGAGGTAATTCACCCCTCCACTTT. It codes for CASSVGDLRGNSPLHF. This chain uses TRBV9 with TRBJ1-6; TRBD1 is a possible D gene (5 bases). The length of the CDR3 is 16 residues. V lost 0 bases to trimming and J lost 6 bases, with 13 bases between them. In germline, CDR1 is SGDLS, CDR2 YYNGEE.